Presented here are 16 T cell receptor beta chains from one specimen sequenced in a study of OX40 agonist ivuxolimab in advanced cancers. Libraries were prepared by immunoSEQ multiplex PCR; TCRdb keeps only in-frame clonotypes and omits some of them. In the table there are about 60,000 clones, roughly 93% of which are singletons. The starting material was CD4+ or CD8+ T cells sorted from blood, obtained in a trial of the OX40 agonist ivuxolimab. The receptors were gathered from an adult with an advanced solid tumor such as melanoma, head and neck, liver or kidney cancer.

This chain uses TRBV6-5 with TRBJ1-1; D call uncertain. There are 14 residues in the CDR3. Germline V gene data show CDR1 as MNHEY and CDR2 as SVGAGI. Deletions cut 2 bases from V and 0 bases from J, with 7 bases between. This CDR3 is CASSYRYMNTEAFF. CDR3 coding DNA: TGTGCCAGCAGTTACCGGTATATGAACACTGAAGCTTTCTTT.

This chain connects TRBV9 to TRBJ2-7, with a weak D call TRBD2 (6 bases). This CDR3 is 15 amino acids long. Trimming shortened V by 0 bases and J by 2 bases, and 12 bases separated the two germline ends. Germline V gene sequence: CDR1 SGDLS, CDR2 YYNGEE. In nucleotides, the CDR3 is TGTGCCAGCAGCGTAGGTGGCGGGGCCACCTACGAGCAGTACTTC. This gives the protein CASSVGGGATYEQYF.

CDR3 bases: TGTGCCAGCAGGTCTTTACAGGGTCCGACCTACGAGCAGTACTTC. Encoded protein: CASRSLQGPTYEQYF. The chain is built from TRBV13 and TRBJ2-7; TRBD1 might be the D (6 bases). This CDR3 spans 15 amino acids. Germline CDR1 reads PRHDT; CDR2 reads FYEKMQ (reference sequence). V gave up 6 bases and J gave up 2 bases, with 17 bases separating them. Full variable domain (missing parts from reference TRBV13 and TRBJ2-7): AAGVIQSPRHLIKEKRETATLKCYPIPRHDTVYWYQQGPGQDPQFLISFYEKMQSDKGSIPDRFSAQQFSDYHSELNMSSLELGDSALYFCASRSLQGPTYEQYFGPGTRLTVT.

The chain combines TRBV18 with TRBJ2-5; 11 positions match TRBD2. The V and J ends lost 1 base and 6 bases, in that order; junction bases with no gene match: 7. Per germline, CDR1 KGHSH and CDR2 LQKENI. This CDR3 contains 16 residues. In DNA form, the CDR3 reads TGTGCCAGCTCACCACTACTAGCGGGAGAAAAGCAGACCCAGTACTTC. It codes for CASSPLLAGEKQTQYF. Filled out from reference TRBV18 and TRBJ2-5, the complete variable domain reads NAGVMQNPRHLVRRRGQEARLRCSPMKGHSHVYWYRQLPEEGLKFMVYLQKENIIDESGMPKERFSAEFPKEGPSILRIQQVVRGDSAAYFCASSPLLAGEKQTQYFGPGTRLLVL.

The V and J genes are TRBV21-1 and TRBJ2-4; TRBD1 is the table's D call, not checked against the DNA. TRBV21-1 is an annotated pseudogene. This CDR3 is 18 amino acids long. In DNA form, the CDR3 reads TGTGCCAGCAGCAAAGTACAACAGGGGACAATAGCCAAAAACATTCAGTACTTC. Translated, it gives CASSKVQQGTIAKNIQYF.

This clone was recorded once. The chain uses TRBV4-1 and TRBJ2-3; the match to TRBD2 covers 7 bases. The CDR3 consists of 15 residues. Germline trimming cut 10 bases from V and 0 bases from J; bases unmatched to any gene: 10. Germline CDR1 and CDR2: MGHRA and YSYEKL. In nucleotides, the CDR3 is TGCGCCACAACTCCTAGCGGAACTAGCACAGATACGCAGTATTTT. Translating it yields CATTPSGTSTDTQYF.

This sequence joins TRBV6-5 and TRBJ2-7, with 12 bases that match TRBD1. CDR1 MNHEY and CDR2 SVGAGI come from the germline V gene. J lost 4 bases, V lost 2 bases, and 6 bases had no gene match. This CDR3 comprises 16 residues. The CDR3 DNA sequence: TGTGCCAGCAGTTACCAGGGACAGGGGGCGCGGTACGAGCAGTACTTC. Translating it yields CASSYQGQGARYEQYF.

The chain couples TRBV7-2 to TRBJ2-7; a possible D gene is TRBD2 (5 bases). The germline gives CDR1 SGHTA, CDR2 FQGNSA. The CDR3 extends over 17 amino acids. Trimming pared 4 bases from V and 3 bases from J, leaving 22 bases between. CDR3 sequence reads: CASSSNGPAERVYEQYF. The CDR3 DNA is TGTGCCAGCAGCTCAAACGGGCCGGCGGAGAGGGTCTACGAGCAGTACTTC.

The rearrangement links TRBV5-5 to TRBJ2-5, with unresolved D. The CDR3 length is 12 residues. Germline V gene data show CDR1 as SGHKS and CDR2 as YYEKEE (reference sequence). The germline V and J ends were trimmed by 5 bases and 5 bases, with 10 bases remaining between them. For the CDR3, the DNA is TGTGCCAGCAGTTCTAAATGGGAGACCCAGTACTTC. It translates to CASSSKWETQYF.

The gene calls are TRBV5-1 and TRBJ1-2; 10 nucleotides line up with TRBD1. The J segment lost 4 bases and the V segment lost 0 bases, leaving 9 bases of the junction unmatched. The CDR3 has 17 amino acids. Germline lookup yields CDR1 SGHRS and CDR2 YFSETQ. This CDR3 is CASSLGKGQGDGYGYTF. CDR3 in DNA: TGCGCCAGCAGCTTGGGGAAAGGACAGGGGGATGGCTATGGCTACACCTTC.

J is TRBJ2-7 and V is TRBV4-3; 11 bases align to TRBD2. The CDR3 extends over 15 amino acids. J was trimmed by 3 bases and V by 4 bases; bases with no gene match: 5. From germline, CDR1 is LGHNA and CDR2 YSLEER. Here the CDR3 reads CASSPGLAALYEQYF. The DNA for the CDR3 is TGCGCCAGCAGCCCGGGACTAGCGGCTCTCTACGAGCAGTACTTC.

The V and J genes are TRBV27 and TRBJ2-1; TRBD2 aligns across 14 bases. Germline V gene data show CDR1 as MNHEY and CDR2 as SMNVEV (reference sequence). This CDR3 spans 15 amino acids. Losses at the gene ends were 8 bases for V and 9 bases for J; bases not matched to a gene: 9. The CDR3 DNA reads TGTGCCAGCGGCCTAGGACTAGCGGGAGGTCCTGAGCAGTTCTTC. This gives the protein CASGLGLAGGPEQFF.

The rearrangement joins TRBV5-1 to TRBJ2-5; a possible D gene is TRBD2 (5 bases). The CDR3 extends over 14 amino acids. V was shortened by 0 bases and J by 0 bases, with 6 bases between the two germline ends. Germline V gene lookup returns CDR1 SGHRS and CDR2 YFSETQ. The CDR3 sequence is CASSLAADQETQYF. CDR3 coding DNA: TGCGCCAGCAGCTTGGCAGCGGACCAAGAGACCCAGTACTTC.

The chain is built from TRBV11-2 and TRBJ2-7; D perhaps matches TRBD2 (5 bases). Trimming took 3 bases from V and 3 from J, leaving 9 bases between them. CDR1 and CDR2 from the germline V gene are SGHAT and FQNNGV. This CDR3 is 13 amino acids long. CDR3 loop: CASSLASLYEQYF. Written as DNA, the CDR3 is TGTGCCAGCAGCTTGGCTAGCCTCTACGAGCAGTACTTC. The full variable domain, rest sourced from reference TRBV11-2 and TRBJ2-7, is EAGVAQSPRYKIIEKRQSVAFWCNPISGHATLYWYQQILGQGPKLLIQFQNNGVVDDSQLPKDRFSAERLKGVDSTLKIQPAKLEDSAVYLCASSLASLYEQYFGPGTRLTVT.

About this clone: This specimen includes other DNA sequences encoding the same CDR3. The V call is TRBV9, the J call TRBJ1-1; no reliable D call. The germline V gene has CDR1 SGDLS and CDR2 YYNGEE. This CDR3 is built from 13 residues. V was pared by 0 bases and J by 1 base, with 4 bases between. In nucleotides, the CDR3 is TGTGCCAGCAGCGTAGACACGAACACTGAAGCTTTCTTT. Translating it yields CASSVDTNTEAFF.

This chain uses TRBV7-3 with TRBJ2-7, with TRBD1 matching over 10 bases. The germline V gene has CDR1 SGHTA and CDR2 FQGTGA. This CDR3 spans 17 amino acids. V was clipped by 5 bases and J by 4 bases; unmatched bases: 14. The CDR3 coding sequence is TGTGCCAGCAGCCCAAAAGGGAGACAGGGGGCGCAGTACGAGCAGTACTTC. Protein: CASSPKGRQGAQYEQYF.